The sequence of this T cell receptor (beta chain) was determined in a study of cytomegalovirus exposure and HLA in healthy donors. Study outcomes and limitations: Reports state that TCR beta sequences accurately predicted most subjects' HLA-A and HLA-B alleles. A later analysis revealed that TCR association rates differed between HLA loci, peaking at DRB1 and bottoming out at HLA-C.

As for this clone: The antigen is undetermined.

60 Vbeta and 13 Jbeta primers were used in PCR. Repertoires were generated with immunoSEQ multiplex PCR, while TCRdb's copy carries only in-frame clones and drops some. The sample includes 200,000 to 250,000 clones, approximately 87% seen only once; the top ten take over 1%. This TCR was sampled from a human donor in good health. Sequenced sample: PBMCs.

The chain's CDR3 is CASSLNLQPQHF. CDR3 nucleotides: TGTGCCAGCAGCTTAAATCTTCAGCCCCAGCATTTT. J is TRBJ1-5 and V is TRBV7-2; D is ambiguous. Germline CDR1 and CDR2: SGHTA and FQGNSA. The CDR3 has 12 amino acids. V lost 2 bases to trimming and J lost 6 bases, with 5 bases between them. Drawing the rest from reference TRBV7-2 and TRBJ1-5, the complete variable domain is GAGVSQSPSNKVTEKGKDVELRCDPISGHTALYWYRQSLGQGLEFLIYFQGNSAPDKSGLPSDRFSAERTGGSVSTLTIQRTQQEDSAVYLCASSLNLQPQHFGDGTRLSIL.